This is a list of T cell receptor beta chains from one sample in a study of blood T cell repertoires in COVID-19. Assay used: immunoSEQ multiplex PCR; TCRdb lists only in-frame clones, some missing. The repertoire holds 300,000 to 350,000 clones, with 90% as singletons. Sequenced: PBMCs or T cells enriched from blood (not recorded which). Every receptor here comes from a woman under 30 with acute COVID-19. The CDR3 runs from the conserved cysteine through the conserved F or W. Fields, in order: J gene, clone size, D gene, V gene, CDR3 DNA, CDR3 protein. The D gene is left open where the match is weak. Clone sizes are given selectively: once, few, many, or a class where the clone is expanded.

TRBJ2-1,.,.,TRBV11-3,TGTGCCAGCAGCTTAGCGGGACTGAATAATGAGCAGTTCTTC,CASSLAGLNNEQFF
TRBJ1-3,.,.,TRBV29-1,TGCAGCGTTGAACCGACAGCATCTGGAAACACCATATATTTT,CSVEPTASGNTIYF
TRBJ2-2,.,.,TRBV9,TGTGCCAGCAGCGCGAGGACAAATCCGAACACCGGGGAGCTGTTTTTT,CASSARTNPNTGELFF
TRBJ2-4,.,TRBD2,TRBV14,TGTGCCAGCAGCCAAGATCGGGGATTTTTCGTTGGACTAGCGGTCGCCCTAGCCAAAAACATTCAGTACTTC,CASSQDRGFFVGLAVALAKNIQYF
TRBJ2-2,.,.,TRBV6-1,TGTGCCAGCAGTGAGCGGGGGCGCGACACCGGGGAGCTGTTTTTT,CASSERGRDTGELFF
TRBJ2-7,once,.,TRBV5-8,TGTGCCAGCAGCTTGTATCTAGCCTACGAGCAGTACTTC,CASSLYLAYEQYF
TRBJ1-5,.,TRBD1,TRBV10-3,TGTGCCATCAGTGTGGACAGGGCCTTATCGAGCAATCAGCCCCAGCATTTT,CAISVDRALSSNQPQHF
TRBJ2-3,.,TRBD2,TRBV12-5,TGTGCTAGTGGTTTGGGACTAGCGGGGACAGATACGCAGTATTTT,CASGLGLAGTDTQYF
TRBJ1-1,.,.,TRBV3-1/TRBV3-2,TGTGCCAGCAGCCAAGATTGGGGGGTGGGCACTGAAGCTTTCTTT,CASSQDWGVGTEAFF
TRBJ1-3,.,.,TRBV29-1,TGCAGCGTTCACAGCTCTGGAAACACCATATATTTT,CSVHSSGNTIYF
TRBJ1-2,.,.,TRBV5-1,TGCGCCAGCAGCTTATCGGAGGGAGGGGACTATGGCTACACCTTC,CASSLSEGGDYGYTF
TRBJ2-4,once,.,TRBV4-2,TGTGCCAGCAGCCCAAGAATAGGGGGTAAAAACATTCAGTACTTC,CASSPRIGGKNIQYF
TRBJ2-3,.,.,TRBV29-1,TGCAGCGCTGTACAGGTCTTCACAGATACGCAGTATTTT,CSAVQVFTDTQYF
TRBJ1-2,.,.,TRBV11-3,TGTGCCAGCAGCTTAGGACGGGGGAGTGGCTACACCTTC,CASSLGRGSGYTF
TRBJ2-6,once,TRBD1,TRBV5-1,TGCGCCAGCAGCTTAGGGGGCCCTGGGGCCAACGTCCTGACTTTC,CASSLGGPGANVLTF
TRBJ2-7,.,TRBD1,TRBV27,TGTGCCAGCAGAGGACAGGGCTCCTACGAGCAGTACTTC,CASRGQGSYEQYF
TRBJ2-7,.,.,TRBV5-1,TGCGCCAGCAGGGGCAGGGAGGACTACGAGCAGTACTTC,CASRGREDYEQYF
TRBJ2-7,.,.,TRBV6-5,TGTGCCGCAAGACAGGCCTACGAGCAGTACTTC,CAARQAYEQYF
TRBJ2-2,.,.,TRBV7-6,TGTGCCAGCAGCTTAGCGACAGCGAACACCGGGGAGCTGTTTTTT,CASSLATANTGELFF
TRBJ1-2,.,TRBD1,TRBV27,TGTGCCAGCAAAACCCTTAATCCCCCAGGGGGTTACTATGGCTACACCTTC,CASKTLNPPGGYYGYTF
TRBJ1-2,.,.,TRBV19,TGTGCCAGTAGTATAGGCAGGCGGGGGGGCTACACCTTC,CASSIGRRGGYTF
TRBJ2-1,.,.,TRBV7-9,TGTGCCAGCAGCTTACAACAGAACAATGAGCAGTTCTTC,CASSLQQNNEQFF
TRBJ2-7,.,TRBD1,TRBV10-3,TGTGCCATCAGCTCCGGGACAGGGGCGTCCTACGAGCAGTACTTC,CAISSGTGASYEQYF
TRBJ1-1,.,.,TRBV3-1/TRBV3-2,TGTGCCAGCAGCCGGACTCACGGGGGAGCGTACACTGAAGCTTTCTTT,CASSRTHGGAYTEAFF
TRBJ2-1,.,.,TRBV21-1,TGTGCCAGCAGCAAAGACGGACTAGCAATCCATGAGCAGTTCTTC,CASSKDGLAIHEQFF
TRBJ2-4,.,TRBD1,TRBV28,TGTGCCAGCAAAGACAGGGTGGACATTCAGTACTTC,CASKDRVDIQYF
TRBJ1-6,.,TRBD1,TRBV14,TGTGCCAGCAGCCAAGCGACGGGACAGTATGGGCTGTGGGGAATTGGGGACGCACCCCTCCACTTT,CASSQATGQYGLWGIGDAPLHF
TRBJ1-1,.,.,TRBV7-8,TGTGCCAGCAGCTTAGCGAGGGGACTGACTGAAGCTTTCTTT,CASSLARGLTEAFF
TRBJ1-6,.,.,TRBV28,TGTGCCAGCAGTTATGGGCAGGCCCTTAATTCACCCCTCCACTTT,CASSYGQALNSPLHF
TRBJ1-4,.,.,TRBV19,TGTGCCAGTAGTATAGATCGGGGTGGAGAAAAACTGTTTTTT,CASSIDRGGEKLFF
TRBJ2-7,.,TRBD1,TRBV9,TGTGCCAGCAGCGTAGGCCAGGGGGTCTACGAGCAGTACTTC,CASSVGQGVYEQYF
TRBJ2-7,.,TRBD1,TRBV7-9,TGTGCCAGCAGTTCCTCCGGGACAGGGGCCTCCTACGAGCAGTACTTC,CASSSSGTGASYEQYF
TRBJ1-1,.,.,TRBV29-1,TGCAGCGGGGAGGGAGGGGGGAACACTGAAGCTTTCTTT,CSGEGGGNTEAFF
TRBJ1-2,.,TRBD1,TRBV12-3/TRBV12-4,TGTGCCAGCAGTTTGACAGGGGGATCTGACAACACCTTC,CASSLTGGSDNTF
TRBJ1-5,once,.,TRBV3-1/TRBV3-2,TGTGCCAGCAGCCAAGTTCTTGGGGCCAATCAGCCCCAGCATTTT,CASSQVLGANQPQHF